Listed here is a single TCR beta chain. No antigen is known for it. This record comes from a study of cytomegalovirus exposure and HLA in healthy donors. Germline-derived CDR1 and CDR2 are LNHDA and SQIVND (reference sequence). V lost 0 bases, J lost 6 bases, and 5 bases stayed unmatched. The CDR3 is made up of 15 amino acids. Study findings and constraints: What a later analysis showed was that several of the most significant clusters appeared linked to common viral pathogens. CMV antigen specificity of a few CMV-associated chains was confirmed in vitro. Associated with cytomegalovirus, according to the listing, were 150 to 200 TCR beta chains.

60 Vbeta and 13 Jbeta primers were used in PCR. Sequencing used immunoSEQ multiplex PCR; TCRdb keeps in-frame clones, though not all of them. The table has tens of thousands of clones, around four fifths seen once. The TCR was taken from a woman between 25 and 40 years old in good health and CMV-seronegative. The sequenced sample was PBMCs. The chain carries TRBV19 and TRBJ1-5, with TRBD1 matching over 7 bases. The CDR3 DNA reads as TGTGCCAGTAGTATAGATCAGGGGGGTGGTCAGCCCCAGCATTTT. Residues: CASSIDQGGGQPQHF.